Reported below is one T cell receptor (beta chain). The sample belongs to a study of T-cell reconstitution after alpha-beta-depleted transplantation in children. With 6 bases removed from V and 4 bases from J, the gap between germline ends came to 15 bases. The CDR3 loop spans 13 amino acids. Germline CDR1 reads SQVTM; CDR2 reads ANQGSEA. Unique molecular identifiers tagged the TCRbeta library. TCRdb passed the PCR reads through MiXCR, listing each CDR3 protein once. Of approximately 400,000 distinct CDR3 sequences detected, approximately 10% appear once; the ten largest clones hold 4.5% to 6.5%. The chain links TRBV29-1 to TRBJ2-5; maybe TRBD1 (5 bases). This sample comprised PBMCs from the stem cell graft donor, obtained from the stem cell graft. The origin of this receptor is a human donor who donated a stem cell graft to a child with acute myeloid leukemia. The CDR3 nucleotides read TGCAGCGTATTACAGGATCGTCGAGAGACCCAGTACTTC. Protein sequence: CSVLQDRRETQYF.